These 21 T cell receptor beta chains originate from one sample sequenced in a study of PD-L1 blockade in urothelial cancer. Method: immunoSEQ multiplex PCR; TCRdb's copy keeps in-frame clones and lacks some. The profile covers 130,000 or so clones, with approximately 84% appearing a single time and 2.5% to 4% taken by the ten largest. Time point indicated: pretreatment peripheral blood. The input for sequencing was PBMCs, taken around atezolizumab (anti-PD-L1) treatment. The receptors come from a man aged 50-59 years with urothelial cancer.

CDR3 in amino acids: CASSLIGNTGELFF. DNA of the CDR3: TGTGCCAGCAGCTTGATTGGCAACACCGGGGAGCTGTTTTTT. The chain links TRBV5-4 to TRBJ2-2; no clear D gene. This CDR3 spans 14 amino acids. Per the germline V gene, CDR1 is SGHNT and CDR2 is YYREEE (reference sequence). The V end was cut by 1 base, the J end by 2 bases, with 6 bases between.

This clone was counted between two and nine times. V usage is TRBV6-5 and J usage is TRBJ1-1; perhaps TRBD1 as D (6 bases). Germline values: CDR1 MNHEY, CDR2 SVGAGI. This CDR3 comprises 15 residues. Trimming stripped 5 bases from V and 2 bases from J, with 15 bases between. CDR3: CASSLSRQVNTEAFF. The CDR3 DNA is TGTGCCAGCAGTCTGTCCCGACAGGTTAACACTGAAGCTTTCTTT.

This clone was observed once. The chain is built from TRBV9 and TRBJ2-6; D is possibly TRBD1 (6 bases). Germline V gives CDR1 SGDLS, CDR2 YYNGEE. The CDR3 totals 16 residues. The germline V and J ends were trimmed by 3 bases and 0 bases, with 10 bases remaining between them. The CDR3 nucleotides read TGTGCCAGCAGCGGGGACATACGCTCTGGGGCCAACGTCCTGACTTTC. It encodes CASSGDIRSGANVLTF. The entire variable domain, with the rest obtained from reference TRBV9 and TRBJ2-6, is as follows: DSGVTQTPKHLITATGQRVTLRCSPRSGDLSVYWYQQSLDQGLQFLIQYYNGEERAKGNILERFSAQQFPDLHSELNLSSLELGDSALYFCASSGDIRSGANVLTFGAGSRLTVL.

This clone was recorded a few times. The V and J genes are TRBV10-1 and TRBJ2-4, with 7 bases matching TRBD1. V shed 2 bases and J 5 bases; nucleotides not matched to a gene: 9. Germline loops: CDR1 WNHNN, CDR2 SYGVQD (reference sequence). This CDR3 has 16 amino acids. DNA of the CDR3: TGCGCCAGCAGTGAGCCGGACAGGAGGTATGAAAACATTCAGTACTTC. This gives the protein CASSEPDRRYENIQYF.

J is TRBJ1-4 and V is TRBV15; D may be TRBD1 (5 bases). This CDR3 comprises 16 residues. Germline CDR1 and CDR2: LNHNV and YYDKDF (reference sequence). Between the trimmed V and J ends, which lost 1 base and 1 base, there was a span of 10 bases. The CDR3 is CATSRVRRGTNEKLFF. Written as DNA, the CDR3 is TGTGCCACCAGCAGAGTAAGAAGGGGAACTAATGAAAAACTGTTTTTT.

V and J are TRBV13 and TRBJ2-7; possibly TRBD1 for D (5 bases). The CDR3 is made up of 15 amino acids. CDR1 is PRHDT, CDR2 FYEKMQ, per germline (reference sequence). V lost 5 bases and J lost 2, with 16 bases in between. The CDR3 here is CASSRWGQGAYEQYF. The CDR3, as DNA: TGTGCCAGCAGCCGTTGGGGCCAGGGTGCCTACGAGCAGTACTTC.

This chain joins TRBV2 and TRBJ2-7; weak D call: TRBD1 (5 bases). The germline V gene has CDR1 SNHLY and CDR2 FYNNEI. Trimming removed 7 bases from V and 2 bases from J, with 15 bases in between. This CDR3 has 14 residues. The CDR3 DNA sequence: TGTGCCAGCACACAGGAACATACCACCTACGAGCAGTACTTC. This encodes CASTQEHTTYEQYF.

The CDR3 sequence is CASSLRLGANYGYTF. The CDR3 DNA reads as TGTGCCAGCAGTTTACGGCTGGGAGCTAACTATGGCTACACCTTC. The chain uses TRBV27 and TRBJ1-2; D gene uncertain. Trimming shortened V by 2 bases and J by 0 bases, and 10 bases separated the two germline ends. The CDR3 consists of 15 residues. Germline V gene data show CDR1 as MNHEY and CDR2 as SMNVEV (reference sequence).

The chain uses TRBV5-4 and TRBJ2-2; 7 bases line up with TRBD2. CDR3 size: 16 residues. V dropped 0 bases and J dropped 4; count of bases not matched to a gene: 6. Germline V gives CDR1 SGHNT, CDR2 YYREEE (reference sequence). The CDR3: CASSLGSGIVTGELFF. The CDR3 nucleotides are TGTGCCAGCAGCTTGGGAAGCGGGATAGTCACCGGGGAGCTGTTTTTT.

This chain joins TRBV29-1 and TRBJ2-5, with TRBD2 matching over 11 bases. Germline CDR1 is SQVTM and CDR2 is ANQGSEA. Trimming removed 7 bases from V and 1 base from J; junction bases left unmatched: 5. CDR3 length: 14 residues. As DNA, the CDR3 is TGCAGCGGTCCTAGCGGGAGGACCCAAGAGACCCAGTACTTC. Its protein product is CSGPSGRTQETQYF.

The CDR3: CASRGGFADGYTF. DNA of the CDR3: TGTGCCAGCAGGGGGGGGTTCGCGGATGGCTACACCTTC. The V and J genes are TRBV2 and TRBJ1-2; possible D gene TRBD1, 5 bases. The germline V gene encodes CDR1 SNHLY and CDR2 FYNNEI. V was trimmed by 6 bases and J by 6 bases, leaving 14 bases between them. The CDR3 has 13 residues.

The chain carries TRBV18 and TRBJ2-1; no clear D gene. Trimming pared 5 bases from V and 3 bases from J, leaving 14 bases between. Germline V lookup: CDR1 KGHSH, CDR2 LQKENI. The length of the CDR3 is 15 residues. The CDR3 coding sequence is TGTGCCAGCTCAAGTTCAAGGAACTACTACAATGAGCAGTTCTTC. Translating gives CASSSSRNYYNEQFF.

The V and J genes are TRBV5-1 and TRBJ1-4; D is unresolved. V was clipped by 6 bases and J by 2 bases, with 17 bases between them. The CDR3 is 16 amino acids. CDR1 and CDR2 from the germline V gene are SGHRS and YFSETQ. The CDR3 DNA is TGCGCCAGCAAAAAACAGACGAGCACCACTAATGAAAAACTGTTTTTT. Its protein product is CASKKQTSTTNEKLFF.

In its sample, this clone was seen many times. This sequence joins TRBV4-1 and TRBJ1-3; D perhaps matches TRBD1 (5 bases). Looked up from germline, CDR1 is MGHRA and CDR2 is YSYEKL. Trimming took off 4 bases at V and 0 bases at J, with 19 bases between the two ends. The CDR3 spans 18 residues. CDR3 DNA: TGCGCCAGCAGCCCGACCTACGGGGGACCGCTCTCTGGAAACACCATATATTTT. Translating gives CASSPTYGGPLSGNTIYF.

V gene TRBV18 combines with J gene TRBJ2-1; no clear D gene. Germline CDR1 and CDR2: KGHSH and LQKENI. V lost 4 bases, J lost 10 bases, and 14 bases lay in between. This CDR3 comprises 13 residues. CDR3 bases: TGTGCCAGCTCACTGCAGACTCGTCAGGAGCAGTTCTTC. Its translation is CASSLQTRQEQFF. Full variable domain (remainder filled in from reference TRBV18 and TRBJ2-1): NAGVMQNPRHLVRRRGQEARLRCSPMKGHSHVYWYRQLPEEGLKFMVYLQKENIIDESGMPKERFSAEFPKEGPSILRIQQVVRGDSAAYFCASSLQTRQEQFFGPGTRLTVL.

This clone was seen a single time. J is TRBJ1-6 and V is TRBV28; 12 bases are a match to TRBD1. Germline lookup yields CDR1 MDHEN and CDR2 SYDVKM. This CDR3 region has 17 residues. V shed 1 base and J 7 bases; nucleotides not matched to a gene: 5. DNA of the CDR3: TGTGCCAGCAGTTTATACGGGACAGGGGGCGTGAATTCACCCCTCCACTTT. It codes for CASSLYGTGGVNSPLHF.

The chain carries TRBV4-1 and TRBJ2-7, with unresolved D. CDR3 size: 12 residues. V was trimmed by 3 bases and J by 3 bases, leaving 6 bases between them. In germline, CDR1 is MGHRA, CDR2 YSYEKL. The CDR3 DNA reads TGCGCCAGCAGCCAGTATAGCTACGAGCAGTACTTC. Residues: CASSQYSYEQYF.

The chain employs TRBV13 and TRBJ2-3; 12 positions agree with TRBD2. Germline V CDR1 and CDR2: PRHDT, FYEKMQ (reference sequence). The V segment lost 5 bases and the J segment 4 bases; nucleotides outside the gene matches: 13. The CDR3 has 18 residues. The CDR3 sequence is CASSPRGKTSGSPDTQYF. Here the CDR3 DNA reads TGTGCCAGCAGCCCCCGCGGGAAGACTAGCGGGAGTCCAGATACGCAGTATTTT.

The rearrangement uses TRBV5-6 and TRBJ2-5, with D possibly TRBD2 on 5 matching bases. V shed 0 bases and J shed 4 bases, with 7 bases lying between them. Germline CDR1 and CDR2: SGHDT and YYEEEE. This CDR3 spans 13 amino acids. CDR3 in DNA: TGTGCCAGCAGCTTGGGGGGAGTAGAGACCCAGTACTTC. It encodes CASSLGGVETQYF. Together with reference TRBV5-6 and TRBJ2-5, the CDR3 gives the full variable domain: DAGVTQSPTHLIKTRGQQVTLRCSPKSGHDTVSWYQQALGQGPQFIFQYYEEEERQRGNFPDRFSGHQFPNYSSELNVNALLLGDSALYLCASSLGGVETQYFGPGTRLLVL.

The CDR3 region is CASSYSPDRIRGELFF. CDR3 coding DNA: TGTGCCAGCAGTTACTCCCCCGACAGAATCCGCGGGGAGCTGTTTTTT. J is TRBJ2-2 and V is TRBV6-5; the D gene is possibly TRBD1 (5 bases). The CDR3 loop spans 16 amino acids. The germline V and J ends were trimmed by 0 bases and 7 bases, with 15 bases remaining between them. Looked up from germline, CDR1 is MNHEY and CDR2 is SVGAGI.

This rearrangement joins TRBV21-1 to TRBJ2-3; the table's D call of TRBD1 was not tested on the DNA. TRBV21-1 is termed a pseudogene. The CDR3 runs 17 residues. The CDR3 sequence: CASSKIGRLGSTDTQYF. The CDR3 region has the DNA TGTGCCAGCAGCAAAATTGGCAGGTTGGGTTCAACAGATACGCAGTATTTT.